This passage covers 6 T cell receptor beta chains from one sample sequenced in a study of shared clonotypes between healthy human individuals. Sequenced by immunoSEQ multiplex PCR; TCRdb stores in-frame clones only, minus some. The profile shows 550,000 to 700,000 clones, about three quarters of them singletons. Sequencing used memory CD4+ T cells sorted from blood. Stated subset: CD45RA-negative fraction. The source of these receptors is a woman aged 25 to 39 in good health.

The gene calls are TRBV28 and TRBJ2-3; D remains ambiguous. The CDR3 is 16 amino acids. Trimming took off 6 bases at V and 0 bases at J, with 16 bases between the two ends. Germline V gives CDR1 MDHEN, CDR2 SYDVKM. As DNA, the CDR3 is TGTGCCAGCAGCCGAAGACGGTCACCTAGCACAGATACGCAGTATTTT. Protein product: CASSRRRSPSTDTQYF. Based on the CDR3 plus reference TRBV28 and TRBJ2-3, the full variable domain is DVKVTQSSRYLVKRTGEKVFLECVQDMDHENMFWYRQDPGLGLRLIYFSYDVKMKEKGDIPEGYSVSREKKERFSLILESASTNQTSMYLCASSRRRSPSTDTQYFGPGTRLTVL.

The rearrangement uses TRBV21-1 and TRBJ2-5. TRBV21-1 is deemed a pseudogene. There are 15 residues in the CDR3. The CDR3 reads CASSKGRDVQETQYF. The CDR3 bases are TGTGCCAGCAGCAAGGGTCGGGACGTACAAGAGACCCAGTACTTC.

The V call is TRBV15, the J call TRBJ2-1; TRBD1 is a possible D gene (6 bases). In germline, CDR1 is LNHNV, CDR2 YYDKDF (reference sequence). The length of the CDR3 is 13 residues. The V end lost 0 bases, the J end lost 10 bases, and 10 bases lay between the germline ends. Here the CDR3 DNA reads TGTGCCACCAGCAGAGAACAGGGATACGAGCAGTTCTTC. It yields the protein CATSREQGYEQFF.

As for this clone: Different DNA sequences within this sample yield the same CDR3. Here the CDR3 reads CASSYSGANTEAFF. CDR3 DNA sequence: TGTGCCAGCAGTTACTCAGGGGCGAACACTGAAGCTTTCTTT. The V and J genes are TRBV6-5 and TRBJ1-1, with D possibly matching TRBD1 (5 bases). This CDR3 comprises 14 residues. The V gene's germline CDR1 is MNHEY and CDR2 SVGAGI. The ends were cut back, 0 bases at V and 1 base at J, with 6 bases in the middle.

The CDR3 loop reads CASSLQGTDEQFF. The CDR3 coding sequence is TGCGCCAGCAGCTTGCAGGGGACGGATGAGCAGTTCTTC. V gene TRBV5-1 combines with J gene TRBJ2-1, with D tentatively TRBD1 (6 bases). CDR3 length equals 13 residues. Trimming pared 1 base from V and 8 bases from J, leaving 10 bases between. Germline CDR1 SGHRS, CDR2 YFSETQ.

This clone has only one observation. The gene calls are TRBV28 and TRBJ2-2; possible D gene TRBD2, 6 bases. Germline-derived CDR1 and CDR2 are MDHEN and SYDVKM. With 1 base removed from V and 6 bases from J, the gap between germline ends came to 24 bases. There are 19 residues in the CDR3. This chain's CDR3 is CASSLFILREEGPAGELFF. For the CDR3, the DNA is TGTGCCAGCAGTTTATTCATCTTGAGGGAGGAAGGGCCTGCCGGGGAGCTGTTTTTT. Variable domain in full (rest from reference TRBV28 and TRBJ2-2): DVKVTQSSRYLVKRTGEKVFLECVQDMDHENMFWYRQDPGLGLRLIYFSYDVKMKEKGDIPEGYSVSREKKERFSLILESASTNQTSMYLCASSLFILREEGPAGELFFGEGSRLTVL.